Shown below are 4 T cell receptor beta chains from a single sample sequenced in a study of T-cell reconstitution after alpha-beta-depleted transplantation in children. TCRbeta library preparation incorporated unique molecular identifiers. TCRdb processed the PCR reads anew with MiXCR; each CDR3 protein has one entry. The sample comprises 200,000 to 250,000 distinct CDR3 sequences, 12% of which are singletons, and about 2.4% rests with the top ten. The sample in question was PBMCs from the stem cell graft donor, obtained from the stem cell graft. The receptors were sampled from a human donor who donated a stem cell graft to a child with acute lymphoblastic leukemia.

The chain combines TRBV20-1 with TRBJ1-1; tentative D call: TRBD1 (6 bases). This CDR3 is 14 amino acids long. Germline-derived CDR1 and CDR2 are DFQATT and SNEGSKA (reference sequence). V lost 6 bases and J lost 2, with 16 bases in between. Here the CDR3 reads CSATRLTGNTEAFF. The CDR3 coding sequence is TGCAGTGCCACGCGCCTGACAGGTAACACTGAAGCTTTCTTT.

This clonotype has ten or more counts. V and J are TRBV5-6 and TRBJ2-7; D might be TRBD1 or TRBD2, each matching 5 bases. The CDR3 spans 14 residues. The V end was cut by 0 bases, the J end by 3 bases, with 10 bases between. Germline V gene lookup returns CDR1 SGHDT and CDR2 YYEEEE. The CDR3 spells CASSLGRDHYEQYF. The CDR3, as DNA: TGTGCCAGCAGCTTGGGACGGGACCACTACGAGCAGTACTTC. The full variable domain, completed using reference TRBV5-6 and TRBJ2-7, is DAGVTQSPTHLIKTRGQQVTLRCSPKSGHDTVSWYQQALGQGPQFIFQYYEEEERQRGNFPDRFSGHQFPNYSSELNVNALLLGDSALYLCASSLGRDHYEQYFGPGTRLTVT.

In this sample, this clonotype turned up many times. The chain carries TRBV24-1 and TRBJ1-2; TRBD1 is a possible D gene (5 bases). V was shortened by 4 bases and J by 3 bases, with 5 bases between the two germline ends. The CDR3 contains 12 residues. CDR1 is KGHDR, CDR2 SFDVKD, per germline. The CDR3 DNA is TGTGCCACCAGTGAGGGGGACTATGGCTACACCTTC. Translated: CATSEGDYGYTF.

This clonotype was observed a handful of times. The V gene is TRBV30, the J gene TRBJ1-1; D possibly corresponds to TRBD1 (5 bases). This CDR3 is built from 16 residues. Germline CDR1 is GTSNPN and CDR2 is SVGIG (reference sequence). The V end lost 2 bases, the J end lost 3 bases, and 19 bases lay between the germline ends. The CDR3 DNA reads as TGTGCCTGGAGTTCCTTCCGTCTACAGGAGGACACTGAAGCTTTCTTT. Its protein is CAWSSFRLQEDTEAFF.